A selection of T cell receptor beta chains follows, all from one sample in a study of T-cell memory formation after mild COVID-19. TCRdb ran MiXCR on the 5' RACE reads and lists one entry per CDR3 protein. The table lists about 320,000 distinct CDR3 sequences, roughly an eighth of them singletons. The sequenced material came from PBMCs or a T cell subset sorted from them (not recorded which). Receptors were obtained from a man aged 18 to 30 who had mild COVID-19 (a few samples of this study predate the infection). Cell type and time point are not known. The CDR3 runs from the conserved cysteine through the conserved F or W. D genes are given only for firm matches. Some rows mark clone size as missing; the rest say once, few, many or name a class of expanded clone.

>-|TRBV7-9|TRBJ2-1|-
TGTGCCAGCAGCTTAGTCCGGGTCGGGCAGTTCTTC
CASSLVRVGQFF
>-|TRBV6-5|TRBJ2-2|few
TGTGCCAGCAGTTACTCACGACCCGGGGAGCTGTTTTTT
CASSYSRPGELFF
>-|TRBV15|TRBJ1-2|few
TGTGCCACCAGCAGAGAGTCAGGGGCAATCTATGGCTACACCTTC
CATSRESGAIYGYTF
>-|TRBV19|TRBJ1-2|-
TGTGCCAGTGCTAGGGGACTCTATGGCTACACCTTC
CASARGLYGYTF
>-|TRBV6-5|TRBJ1-6|-
TGTGCCAGCAGTAGGGGGGGCTGGTATTCACCCCTCCACTTT
CASSRGGWYSPLHF
>TRBD2|TRBV12-3/TRBV12-4|TRBJ2-1|many
TGTGCCAGCGGACTAGCGGGGGGGAGAAATGAGCAGTTCTTC
CASGLAGGRNEQFF
>-|TRBV3-1|TRBJ2-7|-
TGTGCCAGCAGCCAAGGCGGGGTGCAGGAGCAGTACTTC
CASSQGGVQEQYF
>-|TRBV29-1|TRBJ1-1|many
TGCAGCGTTCACAGGAACACTGAAGCTTTCTTT
CSVHRNTEAFF
>-|TRBV5-1|TRBJ2-2|many
TGCGCCAGCAGCTTGTATCCAGAAGCGAACACCGGGGAGCTGTTTTTT
CASSLYPEANTGELFF
>-|TRBV6-5|TRBJ2-5|few
TGTGCCAGCAGTTATCGGGGGCGAGAGACCCAGTACTTC
CASSYRGRETQYF
>-|TRBV7-3|TRBJ2-2|few
TGTGCCAGCAGCCGACCCCATTCCGGGGAGCTGTTTTTT
CASSRPHSGELFF
>TRBD2|TRBV5-5|TRBJ2-1|many
TGTGCCAGCAGCACTAAAGGACTAGCGGGGGGGCCAGGTGGCAATGAGCAGTTCTTC
CASSTKGLAGGPGGNEQFF
>-|TRBV5-5|TRBJ2-1|few
TGTGCCAGCAGCTTGGACCTGATCTCCTACAATGAGCAGTTCTTC
CASSLDLISYNEQFF
>-|TRBV2|TRBJ1-5|few
TGTGCCACCGCAAGTGGCCCCCATCAGCCCCAGCATTTT
CATASGPHQPQHF
>TRBD2|TRBV6-5|TRBJ2-1|many
TGTGCCAGCAGTCTCCTAGCGGGCCAACCGAGCTCCTACAATGAGCAGTTCTTC
CASSLLAGQPSSYNEQFF
>TRBD1|TRBV4-1|TRBJ2-3|few
TGCGCCAGCAGCCAAGCGGGACAGGGTGCGGATACGCAGTATTTT
CASSQAGQGADTQYF
>TRBD1|TRBV20-1|TRBJ1-1|few
TGCAGTGCCCGCTCGGGACAGGACCACACTGAAGCTTTCTTT
CSARSGQDHTEAFF
>-|TRBV11-2|TRBJ1-6|-
TGTGCCAGCAGCACCCTGGGCCATTTTCCCCTCCACTTT
CASSTLGHFPLHF
>-|TRBV29-1|TRBJ2-2|few
TGCAGCGGGGTGGGGGACGGGGAGCTGTTTTTT
CSGVGDGELFF
>TRBD1|TRBV20-1|TRBJ2-7|-
TGCAGTGCTACAGGGGGCCCTTCCTACGAGCAGTACTTC
CSATGGPSYEQYF
>-|TRBV10-2|TRBJ2-2|few
TGCGCCAGCAAAACGTCCGCGAACACCGGGGAGCTGTTTTTT
CASKTSANTGELFF
>TRBD1|TRBV20-1|TRBJ1-5|few
TGCAGTGCTAGGAAAGTGACAGGGGATCAGCCCCAGCATTTT
CSARKVTGDQPQHF
>-|TRBV20-1|TRBJ1-5|-
TGCAGTGCTAGGCACCGGGGGAATCAGCCCCAGCATTTT
CSARHRGNQPQHF
>TRBD1|TRBV20-1|TRBJ1-1|few
TGCAGTGCAACCGCTTTCAGGGGGCGAAGAGCTTTCTTT
CSATAFRGRRAFF
>-|TRBV6-1|TRBJ1-5|-
TGTGCCAGCATACCCTGGGACGGACGGCCCCAGCATTTT
CASIPWDGRPQHF
>TRBD1|TRBV10-3|TRBJ2-2|-
TGTGCCACCCTTCGGGACAGGGGCACCGGGGAGCTGTTTTTT
CATLRDRGTGELFF
>-|TRBV11-3|TRBJ2-5|many
TGTGCCAGCAGCGACCCCCAAGAGACCCAGTACTTC
CASSDPQETQYF
>-|TRBV7-2|TRBJ2-1|many
TGTGCCAGCAGAATACTCGCGGGTAGATCCAATGAGCAGTTCTTC
CASRILAGRSNEQFF
>TRBD2|TRBV12-3/TRBV12-4|TRBJ2-1|few
TGTGCCAGCAGTAGCCTGGAGACTAGCGGGGCCAAGAATGAGCAGTTCTTC
CASSSLETSGAKNEQFF
>-|TRBV18|TRBJ1-5|few
TGTGCCAGCTCACCTGATGGGCCCGGCAATCAGCCCCAGCATTTT
CASSPDGPGNQPQHF
>-|TRBV7-2|TRBJ2-1|-
TGTGCCAGCAGCCAAAGGTTTCCCGGATCCTCCTACAATGAGCAGTTCTTC
CASSQRFPGSSYNEQFF
>-|TRBV7-9|TRBJ2-5|few
TGTGCCAGCAGCCCAACCCGGTTGCAAGAGACCCAGTACTTC
CASSPTRLQETQYF
>-|TRBV7-2|TRBJ2-3|few
TGTGCCAGCAGCTTTCTAGGGAATATCGGCGATACGCAGTATTTT
CASSFLGNIGDTQYF
>-|TRBV29-1|TRBJ2-5|many
TGCAGCGTTGAGGTAGCGGACCAAGAGACCCAGTACTTC
CSVEVADQETQYF
>-|TRBV25-1|TRBJ2-7|-
TGTGCCAGCAGTGGTCCAGGGACCCACGAGCAGTACTTC
CASSGPGTHEQYF
>-|TRBV3-1|TRBJ2-1|-
TGTGCCAGCAGCCAAGATTGGGGCCGATCCTACAATGAGCAGTTCTTC
CASSQDWGRSYNEQFF
>-|TRBV7-3|TRBJ2-5|few
TGTGCCAGCAGCTCGACAGTTCAAGAGACCCAGTACTTC
CASSSTVQETQYF
>-|TRBV6-6|TRBJ2-7|-
TGTGCCAGCGGATGGTACGAGCAGTACTTC
CASGWYEQYF
>-|TRBV6-2/TRBV6-3|TRBJ1-2|few
TGTGCCAGCAGTGACAGTAACTATGGCTACACCTTC
CASSDSNYGYTF
>-|TRBV5-1|TRBJ2-1|many
TGCGCCAGCTTCTCCTCCTACCGGAATGAGCAGTTCTTC
CASFSSYRNEQFF
>-|TRBV19|TRBJ1-1|-
TGTGCCAGTAGAGCGGGCAGGGAGAACACTGAAGCTTTCTTT
CASRAGRENTEAFF
>-|TRBV5-1|TRBJ2-7|many
TGCGCCAGCAGCTTGGAGCAGGGGCTTATCTACGAGCAGTACTTC
CASSLEQGLIYEQYF
>TRBD1|TRBV18|TRBJ1-2|-
TGTGCCAGCTCCCCTACCGAGGGGGCCTATGGCTACACCTTC
CASSPTEGAYGYTF
>-|TRBV15|TRBJ1-1|few
TGTGCCACCACCGAGCAACGGGGGGTTGGTGAAGCTTTCTTT
CATTEQRGVGEAFF
>TRBD2|TRBV5-1|TRBJ2-1|many
TGCGCCAGCAGCCCGGGACTAGCGGGGGGGCTTGAGCAGTTCTTC
CASSPGLAGGLEQFF
>-|TRBV25-1|TRBJ2-3|few
TGTGCCAGCAGTGACGTAAACGATACGCAGTATTTT
CASSDVNDTQYF
>-|TRBV4-3|TRBJ1-5|-
TGCGCCAGCAGTAGTCTTCTCAGCGCTAATCAGCCCCAGCATTTT
CASSSLLSANQPQHF
>-|TRBV6-2/TRBV6-3|TRBJ2-2|few
TGTGCCAGCAGTTACTCGGCTAGAGGGACCGGGGAGCTGTTTTTT
CASSYSARGTGELFF